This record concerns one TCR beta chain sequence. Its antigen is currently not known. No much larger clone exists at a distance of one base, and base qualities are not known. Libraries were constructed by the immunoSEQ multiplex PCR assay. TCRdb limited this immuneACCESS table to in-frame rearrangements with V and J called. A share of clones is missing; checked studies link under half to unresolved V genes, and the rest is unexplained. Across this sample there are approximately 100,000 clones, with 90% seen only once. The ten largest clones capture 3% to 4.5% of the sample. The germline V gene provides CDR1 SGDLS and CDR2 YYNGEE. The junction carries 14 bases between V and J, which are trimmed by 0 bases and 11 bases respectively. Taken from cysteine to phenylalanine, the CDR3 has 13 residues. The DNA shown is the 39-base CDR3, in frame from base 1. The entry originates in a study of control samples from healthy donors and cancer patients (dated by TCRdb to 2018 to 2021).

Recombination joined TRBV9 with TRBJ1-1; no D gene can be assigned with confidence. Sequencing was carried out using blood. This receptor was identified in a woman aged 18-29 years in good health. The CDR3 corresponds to CASSVGGSRDAFF. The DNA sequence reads TGTGCCAGCAGCGTAGGGGGTAGTAGGGATGCTTTCTTT. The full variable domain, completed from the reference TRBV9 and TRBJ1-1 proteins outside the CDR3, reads DSGVTQTPKHLITATGQRVTLRCSPRSGDLSVYWYQQSLDQGLQFLIQYYNGEERAKGNILERFSAQQFPDLHSELNLSSLELGDSALYFCASSVGGSRDAFFGQGTRLTVV.